This entry lists 19 T cell receptor beta chains sequenced from one sample in a study of cytomegalovirus exposure and HLA in healthy donors. Data came from immunoSEQ multiplex PCR; TCRdb stores just in-frame clones and leaves some out. The data hold 170,000 or so clones, with about 85% observed a single time. The sequenced sample was PBMCs. These receptors originate from a young man in good health and CMV-seropositive.

V and J are TRBV4-2 and TRBJ2-7; weak D call: TRBD2 (7 bases). CDR3 length: 16 amino acids. V was pared by 0 bases and J by 5 bases, with 17 bases between. Germline CDR1 and CDR2: LGHNA and YNFKEQ. The CDR3 DNA reads as TGTGCCAGCAGCCAAGATGAGGGGGGGGGCCCCGACGAGCAGTACTTC. Amino acid sequence: CASSQDEGGGPDEQYF.

CDR3 amino acids: CASSPRGTAGYGYTF. CDR3 sequence (DNA): TGTGCCAGCAGCCCCCGAGGCACGGCGGGCTATGGCTACACCTTC. This chain links TRBV28 with TRBJ1-2; D ambiguous. Per the germline V gene, CDR1 is MDHEN and CDR2 is SYDVKM. The CDR3 covers 15 residues. Trimming removed 6 bases at V and 4 bases at J, with 18 bases between.

The chain uses TRBV27 and TRBJ2-1, with 8 bases fitting TRBD2. J gave up 4 bases and V 2 bases, and 13 bases lay outside the gene matches. The CDR3 spans 18 residues. Germline V gives CDR1 MNHEY, CDR2 SMNVEV (reference sequence). This chain's CDR3 is CASSLPRLANNRYNEQFF. CDR3 DNA: TGTGCCAGCAGTTTACCCCGACTAGCGAACAATAGGTACAATGAGCAGTTCTTC.

There are a few counts of this clone. The V call is TRBV5-1, the J call TRBJ2-7; 8 bases are a match to TRBD2. The CDR3 is 15 residues long. The germline gives CDR1 SGHRS, CDR2 YFSETQ. The V and J ends lost 2 bases and 6 bases, in that order; junction bases with no gene match: 10. Here the CDR3 DNA reads TGCGCCAGCAGCTTTGAGAGCGGGAGAGGCGGCGAGCAGTACTTC. Amino acids: CASSFESGRGGEQYF. The full variable domain, rest sourced from reference TRBV5-1 and TRBJ2-7, is KAGVTQTPRYLIKTRGQQVTLSCSPISGHRSVSWYQQTPGQGLQFLFEYFSETQRNKGNFPGRFSGRQFSNSRSEMNVSTLELGDSALYLCASSFESGRGGEQYFGPGTRLTVT.

The CDR3 DNA is TGTGCCAGCAGGTTACAGGCGATCTATGGCTACACCTTC. Protein product: CASRLQAIYGYTF. This chain uses TRBV28 with TRBJ1-2, with a weak D call TRBD1 (5 bases). The CDR3 sequence is 13 residues long. With 6 bases removed from V and 4 bases from J, the gap between germline ends came to 12 bases. The germline V gene has CDR1 MDHEN and CDR2 SYDVKM.

The chain is built from TRBV7-3 and TRBJ2-1; 9 nucleotides match TRBD1. The CDR3 is 15 residues long. Germline V gene data show CDR1 as SGHTA and CDR2 as FQGTGA. Germline trimming cut 5 bases from V and 4 bases from J; bases unmatched to any gene: 6. The CDR3 protein is CASSPTGGPYNEQFF. DNA of the CDR3: TGTGCCAGCAGCCCGACAGGGGGGCCATACAATGAGCAGTTCTTC. Full variable domain (missing parts from reference TRBV7-3 and TRBJ2-1): GAGVSQTPSNKVTEKGKYVELRCDPISGHTALYWYRQSLGQGPEFLIYFQGTGAADDSGLPNDRFFAVRPEGSVSTLKIQRTERGDSAVYLCASSPTGGPYNEQFFGPGTRLTVL.

This rearrangement joins TRBV27 to TRBJ1-5; 11 nucleotides agree with TRBD1. CDR1 and CDR2 from the germline V gene are MNHEY and SMNVEV (reference sequence). CDR3 length: 14 amino acids. The J segment lost 9 bases and the V segment lost 5 bases, leaving 6 bases of the junction unmatched. This CDR3 reads CASSPRDRGLPQHF. The CDR3 DNA follows: TGTGCCAGCAGTCCGCGGGACAGGGGGTTGCCCCAGCATTTT.

The chain joins TRBV6-5 to TRBJ2-7; 9 bases are shared with TRBD1. The trim removed 6 bases at V and 3 bases at J, leaving 3 bases unmatched. The germline V gene has CDR1 MNHEY and CDR2 SVGAGI. The CDR3 runs 13 residues. The CDR3 is CASRGQGHYEQYF. The CDR3 DNA follows: TGTGCCAGCAGGGGACAGGGACACTACGAGCAGTACTTC.

V gene TRBV30 combines with J gene TRBJ2-7; D is ambiguous. Trimming removed 1 base from V and 5 bases from J, with 6 bases in between. Germline V gene data show CDR1 as GTSNPN and CDR2 as SVGIG (reference sequence). This CDR3 is built from 11 residues. The DNA for the CDR3 is TGTGCCTGGAGTGGAGTCCACGAGCAGTACTTC. Translating it yields CAWSGVHEQYF. Filled out from reference TRBV30 and TRBJ2-7, the complete variable domain reads SQTIHQWPATLVQPVGSPLSLECTVEGTSNPNLYWYRQAAGRGLQLLFYSVGIGQISSEVPQNLSASRPQDRQFILSSKKLLLSDSGFYLCAWSGVHEQYFGPGTRLTVT.

This clone was counted a few times. The chain joins TRBV28 to TRBJ2-5; 10 bases map to TRBD2. The CDR3 loop spans 14 amino acids. J gave up 6 bases and V 4 bases, and 5 bases lay outside the gene matches. Germline V CDR1 and CDR2: MDHEN, SYDVKM. CDR3 loop: CASSSAGGIKTQYF. The CDR3 nucleotides read TGTGCCAGCAGTTCAGCGGGGGGGATAAAGACCCAGTACTTC. The whole variable domain, filled in from reference TRBV28 and TRBJ2-5, reads DVKVTQSSRYLVKRTGEKVFLECVQDMDHENMFWYRQDPGLGLRLIYFSYDVKMKEKGDIPEGYSVSREKKERFSLILESASTNQTSMYLCASSSAGGIKTQYFGPGTRLLVL.

V and J are TRBV28 and TRBJ2-5; 8 bases agree with TRBD2. V lost 10 bases, J lost 2 bases, and 6 bases stayed unmatched. Germline V lookup: CDR1 MDHEN, CDR2 SYDVKM. The CDR3 runs to 13 residues. DNA of the CDR3: TGTGCCATCACCGTAGCGGGACAAGAGACCCAGTACTTC. Translation gives CAITVAGQETQYF.

V and J are TRBV7-9 and TRBJ2-7, with D possibly TRBD2 on 5 matching bases. Deletions cut 5 bases from V and 2 bases from J, with 13 bases between. CDR1 is SEHNR and CDR2 is FQNEAQ in the germline V gene (reference sequence). This CDR3 is built from 14 residues. CDR3 nucleotide sequence: TGTGCCAGCAGCCCTAAGGAGGAACCCTACGAGCAGTACTTC. It codes for CASSPKEEPYEQYF. Full variable domain (remainder filled in from reference TRBV7-9 and TRBJ2-7): DTGVSQNPRHKITKRGQNVTFRCDPISEHNRLYWYRQTLGQGPEFLTYFQNEAQLEKSRLLSDRFSAERPKGSFSTLEIQRTEQGDSAMYLCASSPKEEPYEQYFGPGTRLTVT.

V and J are TRBV6-1 and TRBJ1-2; 9 bases line up with TRBD1. Germline V gene data show CDR1 as MNHNS and CDR2 as SASEGT. Unmatched junction bases numbered 9, after V lost 4 bases and J lost 6 bases. The CDR3 has 15 residues. CDR3 in DNA: TGTGCCAGCAGTGCCCACCGGGACAGGGAAGATGGCTACACCTTC. Translated, it gives CASSAHRDREDGYTF.

Written as DNA, the CDR3 is TGTGCCAGCAGCGTAGCCCCTAGCGGGAGCTACGAGCAGTACTTC. Its protein is CASSVAPSGSYEQYF. V and J are TRBV9 and TRBJ2-7; 10 nucleotides line up with TRBD2. Germline CDR1 SGDLS, CDR2 YYNGEE. This CDR3 is 15 amino acids long. With 0 bases clipped from V and 3 bases from J, the junction kept 3 bases outside the gene matches.

The chain has TRBV5-4 and TRBJ2-7; 12 nucleotides line up with TRBD1. CDR1 and CDR2 (germline): SGHNT, YYREEE (reference sequence). This CDR3 has 14 amino acids. Trimming at V came to 4 bases and at J to 2 bases, leaving 1 base not matched to a gene. The CDR3 loop is CASSGTGGPYEQYF. CDR3 DNA sequence: TGTGCCAGCAGCGGGACAGGGGGCCCCTACGAGCAGTACTTC. Looking up the rest from reference TRBV5-4 and TRBJ2-7 gives the full variable domain: ETGVTQSPTHLIKTRGQQVTLRCSSQSGHNTVSWYQQALGQGPQFIFQYYREEENGRGNFPPRFSGLQFPNYSSELNVNALELDDSALYLCASSGTGGPYEQYFGPGTRLTVT.

This rearrangement joins TRBV29-1 to TRBJ2-1; 10 bases align to TRBD2. V was pared by 3 bases and J by 4 bases, with 18 bases of the junction left unmatched. The germline V gene encodes CDR1 SQVTM and CDR2 ANQGSEA. This CDR3 contains 19 residues. CDR3 sequence reads: CSVDFGLAATGRGYNEQFF. The CDR3 nucleotides are TGCAGCGTTGATTTTGGACTAGCGGCCACCGGCCGCGGGTACAATGAGCAGTTCTTC.

This clone has only a few counts. V and J are TRBV7-3 and TRBJ1-6, with 7 positions matching TRBD1. In germline, CDR1 is SGHTA, CDR2 FQGTGA. Unmatched junction bases numbered 4, after V lost 4 bases and J lost 7 bases. This CDR3 comprises 14 residues. The CDR3 nucleotides read TGTGCCAGCAGCTCGGGACAGTCAAATTCACCCCTCCACTTT. It yields the protein CASSSGQSNSPLHF.

The genes are TRBV7-7 and TRBJ2-2, with D tentatively TRBD2 (5 bases). The germline gives CDR1 SSHAT, CDR2 FNYEAQ (reference sequence). V lost 5 bases, J lost 5 bases, and 6 bases lay in between. The CDR3 is 12 amino acids. Here the CDR3 DNA reads TGTGCCAGCAGCCCGGGAACCGGGGAGCTGTTTTTT. Translated, it gives CASSPGTGELFF.

J is TRBJ1-5 and V is TRBV2, with D uncertain. The ends were cut back, 2 bases at V and 7 bases at J, with 12 bases in the middle. This CDR3 is built from 14 residues. Germline-derived CDR1 and CDR2 are SNHLY and FYNNEI. CDR3 DNA: TGTGCCAGCAGTGAAAGAGGGTCAGGACAGCCCCAGCATTTT. It codes for CASSERGSGQPQHF.